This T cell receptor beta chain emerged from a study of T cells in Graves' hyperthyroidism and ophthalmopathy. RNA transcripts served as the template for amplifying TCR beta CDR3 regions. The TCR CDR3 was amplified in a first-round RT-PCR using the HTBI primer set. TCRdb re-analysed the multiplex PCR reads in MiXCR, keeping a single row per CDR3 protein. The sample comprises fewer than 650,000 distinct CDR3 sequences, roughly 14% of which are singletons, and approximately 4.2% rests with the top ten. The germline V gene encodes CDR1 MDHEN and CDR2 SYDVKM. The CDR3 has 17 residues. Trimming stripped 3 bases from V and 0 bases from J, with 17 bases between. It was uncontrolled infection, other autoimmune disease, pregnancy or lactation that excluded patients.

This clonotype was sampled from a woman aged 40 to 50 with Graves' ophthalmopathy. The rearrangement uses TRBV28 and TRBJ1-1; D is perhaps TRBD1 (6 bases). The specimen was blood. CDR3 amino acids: CASSLPLSRGLNTEAFF. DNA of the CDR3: TGTGCCAGCAGTTTGCCCCTAAGCAGGGGCCTGAACACTGAAGCTTTCTTT. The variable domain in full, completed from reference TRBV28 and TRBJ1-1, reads DVKVTQSSRYLVKRTGEKVFLECVQDMDHENMFWYRQDPGLGLRLIYFSYDVKMKEKGDIPEGYSVSREKKERFSLILESASTNQTSMYLCASSLPLSRGLNTEAFFGQGTRLTVV.